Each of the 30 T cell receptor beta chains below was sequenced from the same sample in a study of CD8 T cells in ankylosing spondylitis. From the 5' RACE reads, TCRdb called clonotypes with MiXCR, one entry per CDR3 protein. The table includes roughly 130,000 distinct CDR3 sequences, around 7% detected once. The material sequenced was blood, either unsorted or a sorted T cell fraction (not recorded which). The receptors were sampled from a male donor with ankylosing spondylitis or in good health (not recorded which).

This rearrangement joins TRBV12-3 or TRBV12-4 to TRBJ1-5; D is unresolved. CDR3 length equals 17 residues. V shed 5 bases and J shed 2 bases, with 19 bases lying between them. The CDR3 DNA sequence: TGTGCCAGCAGTCACGGGTCTGACCTAGGAGGCAATCAGCCCCAGCATTTT. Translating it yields CASSHGSDLGGNQPQHF.

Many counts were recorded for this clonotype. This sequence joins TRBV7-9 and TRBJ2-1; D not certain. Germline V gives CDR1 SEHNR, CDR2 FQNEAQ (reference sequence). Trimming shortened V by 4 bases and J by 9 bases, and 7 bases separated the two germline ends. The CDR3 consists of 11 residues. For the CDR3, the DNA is TGTGCCAGCAGCTACCCGCTTGAGCAGTTCTTC. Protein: CASSYPLEQFF.

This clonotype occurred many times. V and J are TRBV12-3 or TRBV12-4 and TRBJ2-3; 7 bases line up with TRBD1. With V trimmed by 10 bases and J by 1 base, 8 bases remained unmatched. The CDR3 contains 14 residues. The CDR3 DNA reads TGTGCCACCGGACGAGACAGGGGCACAGATACGCAGTATTTT. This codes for CATGRDRGTDTQYF.

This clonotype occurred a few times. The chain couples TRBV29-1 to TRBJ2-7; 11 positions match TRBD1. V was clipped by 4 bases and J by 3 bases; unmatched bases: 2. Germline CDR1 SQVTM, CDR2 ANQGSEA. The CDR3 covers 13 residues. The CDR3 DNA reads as TGCAGCGTTGGCGGGACAGGGGGCTACGAGCAGTACTTC. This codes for CSVGGTGGYEQYF.

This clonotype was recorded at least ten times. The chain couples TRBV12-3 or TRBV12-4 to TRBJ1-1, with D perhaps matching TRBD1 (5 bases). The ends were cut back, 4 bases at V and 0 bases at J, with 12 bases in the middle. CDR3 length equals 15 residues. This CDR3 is CASSSGRGLNTEAFF. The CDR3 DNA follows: TGTGCCAGCAGTTCAGGACGGGGGTTGAACACTGAAGCTTTCTTT.

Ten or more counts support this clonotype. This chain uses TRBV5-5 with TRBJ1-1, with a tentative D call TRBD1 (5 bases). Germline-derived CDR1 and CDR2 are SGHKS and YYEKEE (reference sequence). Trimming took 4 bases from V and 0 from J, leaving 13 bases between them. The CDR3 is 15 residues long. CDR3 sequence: CASSKGDWMNTEAFF. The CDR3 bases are TGTGCCAGCAGCAAAGGGGATTGGATGAACACTGAAGCTTTCTTT.

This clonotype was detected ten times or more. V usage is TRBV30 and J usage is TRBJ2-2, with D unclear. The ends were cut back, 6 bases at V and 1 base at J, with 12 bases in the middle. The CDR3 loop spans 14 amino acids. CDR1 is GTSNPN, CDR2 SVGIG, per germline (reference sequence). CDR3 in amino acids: CACTIQVNTGELFF. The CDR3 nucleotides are TGTGCCTGTACAATCCAGGTGAACACCGGGGAGCTGTTTTTT.

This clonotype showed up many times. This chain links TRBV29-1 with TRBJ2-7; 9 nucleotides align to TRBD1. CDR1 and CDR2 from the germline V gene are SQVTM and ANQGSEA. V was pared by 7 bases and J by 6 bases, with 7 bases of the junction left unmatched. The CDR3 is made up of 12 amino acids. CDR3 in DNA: TGCAGCGCCGAAGGGACAGGGTCCGAGCAGTACTTC. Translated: CSAEGTGSEQYF.

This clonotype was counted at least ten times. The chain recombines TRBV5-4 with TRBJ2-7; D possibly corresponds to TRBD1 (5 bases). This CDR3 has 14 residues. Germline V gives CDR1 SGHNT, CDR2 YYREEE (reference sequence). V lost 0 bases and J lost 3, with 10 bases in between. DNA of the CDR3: TGTGCCAGCAGCTTGGATAACAGGCACTACGAGCAGTACTTC. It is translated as CASSLDNRHYEQYF.

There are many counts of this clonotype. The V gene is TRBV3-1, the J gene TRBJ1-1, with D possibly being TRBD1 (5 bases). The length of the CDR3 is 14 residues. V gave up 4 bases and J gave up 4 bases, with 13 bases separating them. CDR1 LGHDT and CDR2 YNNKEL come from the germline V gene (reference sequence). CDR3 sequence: CASSPSGGSTEAFF. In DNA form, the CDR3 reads TGTGCCAGCAGCCCAAGCGGGGGGAGCACTGAAGCTTTCTTT.

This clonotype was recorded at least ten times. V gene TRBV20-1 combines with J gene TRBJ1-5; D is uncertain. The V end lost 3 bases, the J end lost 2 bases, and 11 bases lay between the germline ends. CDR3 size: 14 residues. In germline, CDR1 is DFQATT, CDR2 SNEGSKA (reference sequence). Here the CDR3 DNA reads TGCAGTGCTAGGGATCGTAGGGGCAATCAGCCCCAGCATTTT. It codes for CSARDRRGNQPQHF.

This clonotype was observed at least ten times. The CDR3, as DNA: TGCGCCAGCAGCCAAGATCTGGGAGTCATCTATGGCTACACCTTC. It specifies CASSQDLGVIYGYTF. This chain links TRBV4-3 with TRBJ1-2; D is ambiguous. Trimming removed 0 bases from V and 4 bases from J, with 12 bases in between. This CDR3 region has 15 residues. From germline, CDR1 is LGHNA and CDR2 YSLEER.

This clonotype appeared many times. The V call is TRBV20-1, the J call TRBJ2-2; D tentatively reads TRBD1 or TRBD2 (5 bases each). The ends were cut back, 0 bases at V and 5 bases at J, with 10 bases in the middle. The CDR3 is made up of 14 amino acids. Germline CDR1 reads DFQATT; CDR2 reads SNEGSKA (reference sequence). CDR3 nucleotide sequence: TGCAGTGCTAGAGATTCTGGGGGAACCGGGGAGCTGTTTTTT. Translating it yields CSARDSGGTGELFF.

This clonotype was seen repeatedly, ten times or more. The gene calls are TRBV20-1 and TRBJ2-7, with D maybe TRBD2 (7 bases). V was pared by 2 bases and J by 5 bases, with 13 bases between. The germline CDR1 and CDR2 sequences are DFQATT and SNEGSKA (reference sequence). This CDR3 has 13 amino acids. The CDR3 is CSARKGGDDEQYF. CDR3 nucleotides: TGCAGTGCTAGAAAGGGGGGGGACGACGAGCAGTACTTC.

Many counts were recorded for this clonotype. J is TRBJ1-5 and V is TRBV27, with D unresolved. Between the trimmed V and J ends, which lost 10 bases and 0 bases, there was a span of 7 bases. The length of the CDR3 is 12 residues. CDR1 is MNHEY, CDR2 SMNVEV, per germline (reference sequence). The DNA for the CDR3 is TGTGCCATCGGGTATAGCAATCAGCCCCAGCATTTT. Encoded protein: CAIGYSNQPQHF.

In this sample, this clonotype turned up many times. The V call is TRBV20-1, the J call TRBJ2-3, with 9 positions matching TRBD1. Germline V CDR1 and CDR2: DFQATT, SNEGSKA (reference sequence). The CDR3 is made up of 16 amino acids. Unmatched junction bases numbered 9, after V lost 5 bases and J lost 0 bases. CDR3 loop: CSASKRDRASTDTQYF. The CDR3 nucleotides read TGCAGTGCTTCGAAACGGGACAGGGCAAGCACAGATACGCAGTATTTT.

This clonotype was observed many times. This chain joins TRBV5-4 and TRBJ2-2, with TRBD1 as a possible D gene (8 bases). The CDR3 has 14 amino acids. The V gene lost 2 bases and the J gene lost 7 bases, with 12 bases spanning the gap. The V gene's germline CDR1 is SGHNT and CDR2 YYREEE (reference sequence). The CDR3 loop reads CASSFTGGGGELFF. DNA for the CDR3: TGTGCCAGCAGCTTTACAGGGGGGGGCGGGGAGCTGTTTTTT.

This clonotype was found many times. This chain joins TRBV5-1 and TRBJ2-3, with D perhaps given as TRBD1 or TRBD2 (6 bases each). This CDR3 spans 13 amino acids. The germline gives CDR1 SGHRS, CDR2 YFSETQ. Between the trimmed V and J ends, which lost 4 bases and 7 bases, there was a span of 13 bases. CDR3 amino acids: CASSPRGGNTQYF. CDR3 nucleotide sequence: TGCGCCAGCAGCCCTCGAGGGGGGAATACGCAGTATTTT.

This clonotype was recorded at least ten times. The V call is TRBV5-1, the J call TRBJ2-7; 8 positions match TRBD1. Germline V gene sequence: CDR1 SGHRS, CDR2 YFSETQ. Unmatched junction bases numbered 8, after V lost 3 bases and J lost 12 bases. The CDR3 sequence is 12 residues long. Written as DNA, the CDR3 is TGCGCCAGCAGCTCCGGACAGGGAGGAACGTACTTC. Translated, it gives CASSSGQGGTYF.

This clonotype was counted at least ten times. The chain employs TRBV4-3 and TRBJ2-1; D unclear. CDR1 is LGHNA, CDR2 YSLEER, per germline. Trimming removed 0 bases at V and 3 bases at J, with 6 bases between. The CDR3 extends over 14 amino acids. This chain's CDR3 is CASSQDGNYNEQFF. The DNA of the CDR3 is TGCGCCAGCAGCCAAGACGGAAACTACAATGAGCAGTTCTTC.

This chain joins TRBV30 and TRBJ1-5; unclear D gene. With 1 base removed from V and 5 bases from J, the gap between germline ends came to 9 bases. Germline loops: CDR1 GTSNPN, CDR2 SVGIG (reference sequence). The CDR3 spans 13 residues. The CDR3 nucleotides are TGTGCCTGGAGTGGAGGGCAACATCAGCCCCAGCATTTT. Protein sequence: CAWSGGQHQPQHF.

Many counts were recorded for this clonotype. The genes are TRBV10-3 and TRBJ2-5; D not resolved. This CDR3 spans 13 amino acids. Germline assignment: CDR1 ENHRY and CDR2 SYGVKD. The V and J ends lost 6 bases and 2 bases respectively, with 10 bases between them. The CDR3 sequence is CAISLDRQETQYF. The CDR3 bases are TGTGCCATCAGCTTGGACCGTCAAGAGACCCAGTACTTC.

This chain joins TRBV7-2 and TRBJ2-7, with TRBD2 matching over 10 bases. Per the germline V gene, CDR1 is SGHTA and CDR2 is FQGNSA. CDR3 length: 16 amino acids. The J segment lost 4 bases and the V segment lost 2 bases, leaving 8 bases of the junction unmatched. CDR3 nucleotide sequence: TGTGCCAGCAGCTTATTTTTGAGCGGGGGGGCTTACGAGCAGTACTTC. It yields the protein CASSLFLSGGAYEQYF.

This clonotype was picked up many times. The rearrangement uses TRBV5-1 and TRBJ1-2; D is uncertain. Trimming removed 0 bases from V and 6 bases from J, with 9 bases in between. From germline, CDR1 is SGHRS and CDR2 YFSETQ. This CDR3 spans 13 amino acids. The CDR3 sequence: CASSLASGDGYTF. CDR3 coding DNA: TGCGCCAGCAGCTTGGCCTCGGGCGATGGCTACACCTTC.

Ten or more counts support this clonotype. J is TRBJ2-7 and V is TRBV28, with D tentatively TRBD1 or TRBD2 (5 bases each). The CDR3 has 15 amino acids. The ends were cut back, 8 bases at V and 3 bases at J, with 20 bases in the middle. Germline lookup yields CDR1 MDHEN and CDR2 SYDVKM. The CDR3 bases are TGTGCCAGCGGATCTGGGGACCGGCAGTACTACGAGCAGTACTTC. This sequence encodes CASGSGDRQYYEQYF.

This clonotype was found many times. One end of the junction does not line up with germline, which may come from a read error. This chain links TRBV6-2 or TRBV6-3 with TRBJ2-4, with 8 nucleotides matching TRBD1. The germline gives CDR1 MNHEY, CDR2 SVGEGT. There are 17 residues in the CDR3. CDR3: CASSYYTGGRAKNIQYF. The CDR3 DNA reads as TGTGCCAGCAGCTACTATACAGGGGGTCGAGCCAAAAACATTCAGTACTTC.

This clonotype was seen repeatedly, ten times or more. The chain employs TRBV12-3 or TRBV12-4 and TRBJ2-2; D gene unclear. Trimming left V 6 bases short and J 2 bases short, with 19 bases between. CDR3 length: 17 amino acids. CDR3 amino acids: CASSKLRALLNTGELFF. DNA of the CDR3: TGTGCCAGCAGCAAACTTAGAGCTCTCCTTAACACCGGGGAGCTGTTTTTT.

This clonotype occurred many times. The CDR3 DNA is TGCAGCTTTTCAGGCGGGGGCCTTTCCTACGAGCAGTACTTC. Protein: CSFSGGGLSYEQYF. This chain links TRBV29-1 with TRBJ2-7, with a possible D match to TRBD2 (7 bases). Germline V gives CDR1 SQVTM, CDR2 ANQGSEA. Trimming shortened V by 8 bases and J by 1 base, and 18 bases separated the two germline ends. There are 14 residues in the CDR3.

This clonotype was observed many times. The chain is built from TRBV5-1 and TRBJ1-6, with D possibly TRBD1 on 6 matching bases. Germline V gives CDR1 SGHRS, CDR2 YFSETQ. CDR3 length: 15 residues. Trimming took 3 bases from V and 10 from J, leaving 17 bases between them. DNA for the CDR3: TGCGCCAGCAGCTACGCCTCTGGACAGATCTCACCCCTCCACTTT. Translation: CASSYASGQISPLHF.

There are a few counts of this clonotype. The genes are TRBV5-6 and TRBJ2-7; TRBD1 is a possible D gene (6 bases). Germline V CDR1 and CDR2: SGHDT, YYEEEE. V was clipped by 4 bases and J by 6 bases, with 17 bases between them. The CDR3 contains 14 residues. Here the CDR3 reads CASSPGQSTREQYF. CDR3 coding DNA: TGTGCCAGCAGCCCCGGACAGTCTACGCGCGAGCAGTACTTC. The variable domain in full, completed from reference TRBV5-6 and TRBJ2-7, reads DAGVTQSPTHLIKTRGQQVTLRCSPKSGHDTVSWYQQALGQGPQFIFQYYEEEERQRGNFPDRFSGHQFPNYSSELNVNALLLGDSALYLCASSPGQSTREQYFGPGTRLTVT.